These T cell receptor beta chains were read from a single sample in a study of neurological immune-mediated disorders. One entry per CDR3 protein results from TCRdb running MiXCR on the 5' RACE reads. There are 20,000 to 25,000 distinct CDR3 sequences in the sample; less than 8% occur only once, and about 42% lies in the top ten. Sequenced material: CD8+ T cells from blood. The receptor set was obtained from a man aged 18 to 35 in good health. Both conserved end residues are part of each CDR3. The D gene is left open where the match is weak. Where a row states a size, it is once, few, many or the class of an expanded clone; other rows omit it.

CDR3aa: CASSLAGRPTEAFF
CDR3nt: TGCGCCAGCAGCTTGGCCGGGCGGCCGACTGAAGCTTTCTTT
len: 14
j_gene: TRBJ1-1
d_gene: NA
v_gene: TRBV5-1
abundance: many

CDR3aa: CASSVNRGSAFGYTF
CDR3nt: TGTGCCAGCAGCGTAAATCGGGGTAGTGCGTTCGGCTACACCTTC
len: 15
j_gene: TRBJ1-2
d_gene: NA
v_gene: TRBV9
abundance: many

CDR3aa: CASALGGNTEAFF
CDR3nt: TGTGCCAGCGCTCTTGGGGGGAACACTGAAGCTTTCTTT
len: 13
j_gene: TRBJ1-1
d_gene: NA
v_gene: TRBV9
abundance: many

CDR3aa: CASVGSREAFF
CDR3nt: TGCGCCAGCGTAGGATCAAGGGAAGCTTTCTTT
len: 11
j_gene: TRBJ1-1
d_gene: NA
v_gene: TRBV4-1
abundance: many

CDR3aa: CASSLGISGANVLTF
CDR3nt: TGTGCCAGCAGTTTGGGCATATCTGGGGCCAACGTCCTGACTTTC
len: 15
j_gene: TRBJ2-6
d_gene: NA
v_gene: TRBV27
abundance: many

CDR3aa: CASSSGIPYEQYF
CDR3nt: TGTGCCAGCAGCTCAGGGATCCCCTACGAGCAGTACTTC
len: 13
j_gene: TRBJ2-7
d_gene: NA
v_gene: TRBV7-3
abundance: many

CDR3aa: CASSLEQQGGADTQYF
CDR3nt: TGCGCCAGCAGCCTAGAGCAACAGGGGGGGGCAGATACGCAGTATTTT
len: 16
j_gene: TRBJ2-3
d_gene: NA
v_gene: TRBV4-1
abundance: many

CDR3aa: CASKPWGLSHNEQFF
CDR3nt: TGTGCCAGCAAACCCTGGGGTCTATCACACAATGAGCAGTTCTTC
len: 15
j_gene: TRBJ2-1
d_gene: NA
v_gene: TRBV5-6
abundance: many

CDR3aa: CSVDGTAIGHEQYF
CDR3nt: TGCAGCGTTGATGGGACAGCGATTGGCCACGAGCAGTACTTC
len: 14
j_gene: TRBJ2-7
d_gene: TRBD1
v_gene: TRBV29-1
abundance: many

CDR3aa: CASSLVQAATNEKLFF
CDR3nt: TGCGCCAGCAGCTTGGTGCAGGCTGCAACTAATGAAAAACTGTTTTTT
len: 16
j_gene: TRBJ1-4
d_gene: NA
v_gene: TRBV5-1
abundance: many

CDR3aa: CASSLEGTGKSYEQYF
CDR3nt: TGTGCCAGCAGCTTAGAAGGGACAGGGAAGTCCTACGAGCAGTACTTC
len: 16
j_gene: TRBJ2-7
d_gene: TRBD1
v_gene: TRBV7-9
abundance: many

CDR3aa: CAWSAGSHQPQHF
CDR3nt: TGTGCCTGGAGTGCGGGGTCGCATCAGCCCCAGCATTTT
len: 13
j_gene: TRBJ1-5
d_gene: NA
v_gene: TRBV30
abundance: many

CDR3aa: CASSVSRDEQFF
CDR3nt: TGTGCCAGCAGCGTCAGCCGGGATGAGCAGTTCTTC
len: 12
j_gene: TRBJ2-1
d_gene: NA
v_gene: TRBV9
abundance: many

CDR3aa: CATWGLTYEQYF
CDR3nt: TGTGCCACCTGGGGACTAACCTACGAGCAGTACTTC
len: 12
j_gene: TRBJ2-7
d_gene: TRBD2
v_gene: TRBV6-2/TRBV6-3
abundance: many

CDR3aa: CASSYDRGSADTQYF
CDR3nt: TGTGCCAGCAGTTACGACAGGGGGAGTGCAGATACGCAGTATTTT
len: 15
j_gene: TRBJ2-3
d_gene: TRBD1
v_gene: TRBV6-4
abundance: many

CDR3aa: CASSQVAGSSYNEQFF
CDR3nt: TGCGCCAGCAGCCAAGTTGCGGGAAGCTCCTACAATGAGCAGTTCTTC
len: 16
j_gene: TRBJ2-1
d_gene: NA
v_gene: TRBV4-1
abundance: many

CDR3aa: CASSWRQGLQETQYF
CDR3nt: TGTGCCAGCAGCTGGCGACAGGGGTTACAAGAGACCCAGTACTTC
len: 15
j_gene: TRBJ2-5
d_gene: TRBD1
v_gene: TRBV11-2
abundance: many

CDR3aa: CASSQDRVAGGYEQFF
CDR3nt: TGCGCCAGCAGCCAAGATAGGGTAGCGGGGGGATATGAGCAGTTCTTC
len: 16
j_gene: TRBJ2-1
d_gene: TRBD2
v_gene: TRBV4-3
abundance: medium-sized

CDR3aa: CASSAGGRSTDTQYF
CDR3nt: TGTGCCAGCAGCGCGGGGGGGCGTAGCACAGATACGCAGTATTTT
len: 15
j_gene: TRBJ2-3
d_gene: TRBD2
v_gene: TRBV9
abundance: many

CDR3aa: CASRPDGYEQYF
CDR3nt: TGTGCCAGCAGGCCTGACGGCTACGAGCAGTACTTC
len: 12
j_gene: TRBJ2-7
d_gene: NA
v_gene: TRBV6-2/TRBV6-3
abundance: NA

CDR3aa: CATKTHSEIGMNTEAFF
CDR3nt: TGTGCCACCAAAACCCACTCTGAGATCGGTATGAACACTGAAGCTTTCTTT
len: 17
j_gene: TRBJ1-1
d_gene: NA
v_gene: TRBV15
abundance: many